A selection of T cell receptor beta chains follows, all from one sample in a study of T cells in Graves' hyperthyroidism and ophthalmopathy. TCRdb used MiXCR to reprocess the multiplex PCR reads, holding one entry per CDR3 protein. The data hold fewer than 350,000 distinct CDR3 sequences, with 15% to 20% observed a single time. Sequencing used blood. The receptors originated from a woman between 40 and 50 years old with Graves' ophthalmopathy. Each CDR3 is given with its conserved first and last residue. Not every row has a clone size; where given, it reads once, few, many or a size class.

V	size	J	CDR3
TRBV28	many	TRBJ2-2	CASTAGETGELFF
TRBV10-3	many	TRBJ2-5	CAISGASGSRETQYF
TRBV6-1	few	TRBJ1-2	CASSEGPNYGYTF
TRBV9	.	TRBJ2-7	CASSPRDRDSYEQYF
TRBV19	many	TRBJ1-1	CASTQTGGAYTEAFF
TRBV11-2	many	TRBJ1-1	CASSLSRLLEAFF
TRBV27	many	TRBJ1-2	CASSPGTGVYGYTF
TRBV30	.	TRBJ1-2	CAWSVRTGGYGYTF
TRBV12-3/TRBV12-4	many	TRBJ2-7	CASSLGTGARAEQYF
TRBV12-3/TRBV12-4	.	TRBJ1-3	CASSTTASSGNTIYF
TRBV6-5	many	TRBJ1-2	CASSYRQIGYGYTF
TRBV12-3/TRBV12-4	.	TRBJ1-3	CASSRTGSGNTIYF
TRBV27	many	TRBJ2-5	CASTRTGELGETQYF
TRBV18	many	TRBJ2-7	CASSPAPTGGQYF
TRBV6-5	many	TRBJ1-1	CASSSGQTMNTEAFF
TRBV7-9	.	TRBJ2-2	CASSLFMGGTGELFF
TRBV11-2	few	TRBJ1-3	CASSQGLRYSSSGNTIYF
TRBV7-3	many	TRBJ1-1	CASSSHGVTEAFF
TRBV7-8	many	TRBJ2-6	CASSFETPSSGANVLTF
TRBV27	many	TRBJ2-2	CASRLAGTANTGELFF
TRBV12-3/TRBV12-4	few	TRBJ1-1	CASSLVEGEEAFF
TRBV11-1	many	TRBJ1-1	CASGLRNTEAFF
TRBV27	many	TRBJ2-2	CATGDGETAGELFF
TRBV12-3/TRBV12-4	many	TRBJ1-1	CASSYGLNTEAFF
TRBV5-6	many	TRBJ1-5	CASSRQLPGQPQHF
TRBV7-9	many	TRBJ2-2	CASSSAAWNTGELFF
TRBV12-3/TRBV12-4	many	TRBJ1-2	CASSLNGRSLYGYTF
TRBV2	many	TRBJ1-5	CASSLGQPYQPQHF
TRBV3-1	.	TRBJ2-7	CASSLDSKAYEQYF
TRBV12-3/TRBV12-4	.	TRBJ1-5	CAGRMTGGSQPQHF
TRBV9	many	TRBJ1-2	CASSAGGGQGIIYGYTF
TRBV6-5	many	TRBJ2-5	CASKMLTAGETQYF